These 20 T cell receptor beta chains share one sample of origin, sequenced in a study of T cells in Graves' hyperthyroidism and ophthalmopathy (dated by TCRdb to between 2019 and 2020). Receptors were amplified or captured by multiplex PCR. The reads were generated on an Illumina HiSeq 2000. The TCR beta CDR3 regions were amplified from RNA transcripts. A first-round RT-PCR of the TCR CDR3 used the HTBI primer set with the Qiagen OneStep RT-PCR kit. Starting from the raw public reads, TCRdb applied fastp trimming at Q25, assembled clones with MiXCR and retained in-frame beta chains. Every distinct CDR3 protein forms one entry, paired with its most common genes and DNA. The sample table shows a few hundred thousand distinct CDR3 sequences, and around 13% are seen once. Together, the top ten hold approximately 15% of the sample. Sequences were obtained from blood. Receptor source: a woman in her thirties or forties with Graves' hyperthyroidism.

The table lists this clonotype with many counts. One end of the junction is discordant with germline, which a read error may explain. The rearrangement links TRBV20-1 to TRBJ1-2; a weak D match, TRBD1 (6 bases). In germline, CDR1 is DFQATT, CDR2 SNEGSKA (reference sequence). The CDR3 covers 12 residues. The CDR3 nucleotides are TGCAGTCCTAGAGGGGGGTCTTATGGCTACACCTTC. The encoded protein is CSPRGGSYGYTF.

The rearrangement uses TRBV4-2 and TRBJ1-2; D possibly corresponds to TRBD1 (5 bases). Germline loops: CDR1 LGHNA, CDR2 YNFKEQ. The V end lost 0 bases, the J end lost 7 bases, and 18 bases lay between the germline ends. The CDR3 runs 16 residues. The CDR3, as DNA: TGTGCCAGCAGCCAAGATCTGGCGGGCAGACAGACTGGCTACACCTTC. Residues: CASSQDLAGRQTGYTF.

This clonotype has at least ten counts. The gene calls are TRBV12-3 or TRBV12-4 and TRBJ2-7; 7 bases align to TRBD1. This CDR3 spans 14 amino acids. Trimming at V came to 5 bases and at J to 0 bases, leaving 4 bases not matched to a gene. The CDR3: CASSVTGASYEQYF. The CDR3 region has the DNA TGTGCCAGCAGTGTTACAGGGGCCTCCTACGAGCAGTACTTC.

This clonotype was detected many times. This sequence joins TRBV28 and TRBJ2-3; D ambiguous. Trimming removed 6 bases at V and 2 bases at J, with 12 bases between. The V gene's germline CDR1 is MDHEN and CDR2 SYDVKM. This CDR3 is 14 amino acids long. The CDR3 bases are TGTGCCAGCAGCCACGATGAAACCACAGATACGCAGTATTTT. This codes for CASSHDETTDTQYF.

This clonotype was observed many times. The CDR3, as DNA: TGTGCCAGCAGTGTAGCGGACATCTACAATGAGCAGTTCTTC. Translating it yields CASSVADIYNEQFF. The J gene is TRBJ2-1, the V gene TRBV2, with TRBD2 as a possible D gene (6 bases). The germline gives CDR1 SNHLY, CDR2 FYNNEI. V lost 4 bases to trimming and J lost 3 bases, with 10 bases between them. The CDR3 extends over 14 amino acids.

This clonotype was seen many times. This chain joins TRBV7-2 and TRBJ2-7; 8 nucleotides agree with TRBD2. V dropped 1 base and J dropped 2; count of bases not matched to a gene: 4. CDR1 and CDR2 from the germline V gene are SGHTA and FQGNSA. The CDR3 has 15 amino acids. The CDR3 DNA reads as TGTGCCAGCAGCTTAGTTTCAGCGGGGGCCTACGAGCAGTACTTC. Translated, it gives CASSLVSAGAYEQYF.

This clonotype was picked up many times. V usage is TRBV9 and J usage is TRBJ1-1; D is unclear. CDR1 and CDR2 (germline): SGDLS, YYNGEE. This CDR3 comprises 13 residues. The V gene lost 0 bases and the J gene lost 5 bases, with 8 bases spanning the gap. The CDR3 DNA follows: TGTGCCAGCAGCGTAGTAGAGAAGACTGAAGCTTTCTTT. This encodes CASSVVEKTEAFF.

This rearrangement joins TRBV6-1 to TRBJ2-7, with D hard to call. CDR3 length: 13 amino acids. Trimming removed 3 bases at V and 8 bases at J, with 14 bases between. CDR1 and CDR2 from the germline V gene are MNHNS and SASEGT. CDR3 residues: CASSEIEWSQQYF. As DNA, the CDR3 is TGTGCCAGCAGTGAGATAGAATGGAGTCAGCAGTACTTC.

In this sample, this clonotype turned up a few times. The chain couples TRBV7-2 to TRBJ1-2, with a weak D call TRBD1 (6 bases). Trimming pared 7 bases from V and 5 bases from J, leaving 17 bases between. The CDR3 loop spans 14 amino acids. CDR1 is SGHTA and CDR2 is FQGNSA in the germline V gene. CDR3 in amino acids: CASTPGPGEYGYTF. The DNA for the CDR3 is TGTGCCAGCACCCCGGGGCCAGGGGAATATGGCTACACCTTC.

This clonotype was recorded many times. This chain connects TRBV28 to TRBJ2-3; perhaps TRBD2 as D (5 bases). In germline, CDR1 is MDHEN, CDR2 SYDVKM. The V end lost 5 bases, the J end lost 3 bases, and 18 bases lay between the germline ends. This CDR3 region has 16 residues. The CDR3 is CASSEPGRTKTDTQYF. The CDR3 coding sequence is TGTGCCAGCAGTGAGCCTGGGAGAACGAAGACAGATACGCAGTATTTT.

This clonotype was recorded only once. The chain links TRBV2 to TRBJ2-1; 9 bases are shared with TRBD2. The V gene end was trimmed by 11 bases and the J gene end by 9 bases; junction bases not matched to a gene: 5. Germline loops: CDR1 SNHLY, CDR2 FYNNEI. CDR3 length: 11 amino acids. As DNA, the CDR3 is TGTGCCGGGCGCGGGGGGGTTGAGCAGTTCTTC. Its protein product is CAGRGGVEQFF.

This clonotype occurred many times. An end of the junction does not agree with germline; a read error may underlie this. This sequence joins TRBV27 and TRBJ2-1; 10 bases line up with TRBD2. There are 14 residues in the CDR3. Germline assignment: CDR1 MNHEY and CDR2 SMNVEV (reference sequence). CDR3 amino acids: CATSSGLADNEQFF. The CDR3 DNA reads TGTGCCACCAGTTCTGGACTAGCGGACAATGAGCAGTTCTTC.

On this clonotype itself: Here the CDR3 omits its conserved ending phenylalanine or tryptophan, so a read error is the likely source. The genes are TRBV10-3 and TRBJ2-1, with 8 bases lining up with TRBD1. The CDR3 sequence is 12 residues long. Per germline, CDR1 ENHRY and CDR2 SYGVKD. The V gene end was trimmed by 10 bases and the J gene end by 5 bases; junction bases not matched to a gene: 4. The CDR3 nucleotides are TGTGCCACCAAGGACAGGGACAATGAGCAGTTCCTC. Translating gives CATKDRDNEQFL.

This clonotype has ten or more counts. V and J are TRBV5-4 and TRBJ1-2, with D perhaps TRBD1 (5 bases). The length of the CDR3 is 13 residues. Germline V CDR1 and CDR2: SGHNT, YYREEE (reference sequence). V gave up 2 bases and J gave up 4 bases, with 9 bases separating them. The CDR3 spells CASSFGGSYGYTF. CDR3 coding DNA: TGTGCCAGCAGCTTTGGGGGGTCCTATGGCTACACCTTC.

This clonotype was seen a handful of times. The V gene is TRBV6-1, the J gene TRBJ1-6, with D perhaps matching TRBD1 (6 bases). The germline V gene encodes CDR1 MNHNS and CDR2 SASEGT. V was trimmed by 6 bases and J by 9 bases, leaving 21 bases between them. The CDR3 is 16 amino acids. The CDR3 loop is CASSDTGTARGSPLHF. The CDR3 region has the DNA TGTGCCAGCAGCGATACAGGCACAGCCAGGGGTTCACCCCTCCACTTT.

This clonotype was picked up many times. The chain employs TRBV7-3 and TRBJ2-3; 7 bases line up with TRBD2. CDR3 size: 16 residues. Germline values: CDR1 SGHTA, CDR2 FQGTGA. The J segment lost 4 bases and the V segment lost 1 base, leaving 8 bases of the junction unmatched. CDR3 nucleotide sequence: TGTGCCAGCAGCTTAAATACGGGGGGTCGCGCAGATACGCAGTATTTT. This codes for CASSLNTGGRADTQYF.

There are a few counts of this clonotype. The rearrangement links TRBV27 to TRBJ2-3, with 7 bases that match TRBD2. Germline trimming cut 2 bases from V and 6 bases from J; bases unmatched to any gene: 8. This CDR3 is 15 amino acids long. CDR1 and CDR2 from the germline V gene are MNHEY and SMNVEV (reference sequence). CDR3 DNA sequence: TGTGCCAGCAGTTTACAACTAGCGTGGCCGGATACGCAGTATTTT. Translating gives CASSLQLAWPDTQYF.

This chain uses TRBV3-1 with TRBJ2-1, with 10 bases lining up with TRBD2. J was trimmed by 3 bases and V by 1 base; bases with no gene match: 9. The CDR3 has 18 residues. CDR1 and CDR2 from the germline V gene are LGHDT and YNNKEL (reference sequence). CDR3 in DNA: TGTGCCAGCAGCCAAGTTTTTACTAGCGGGATCTTCTACAATGAGCAGTTCTTC. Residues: CASSQVFTSGIFYNEQFF.

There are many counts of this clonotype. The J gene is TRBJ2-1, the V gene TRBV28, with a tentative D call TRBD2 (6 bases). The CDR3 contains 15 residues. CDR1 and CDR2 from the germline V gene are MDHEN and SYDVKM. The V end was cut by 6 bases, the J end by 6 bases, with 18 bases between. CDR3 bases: TGTGCCAGCAGCTTCCCGGGACTCAGCTTCAATGAGCAGTTCTTC. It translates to CASSFPGLSFNEQFF.

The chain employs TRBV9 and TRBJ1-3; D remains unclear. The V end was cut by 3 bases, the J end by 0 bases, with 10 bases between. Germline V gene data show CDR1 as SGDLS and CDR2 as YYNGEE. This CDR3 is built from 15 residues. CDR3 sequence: CASSGEQISGNTIYF. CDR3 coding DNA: TGTGCCAGCAGCGGGGAACAAATCTCTGGAAACACCATATATTTT.